This TCR beta chain stems from a study of beta chain features in type 1 diabetes. cDNA synthesis used the whole RNA isolate, giving expressed TCRB sequences. Produced via immunoSEQ multiplex PCR; TCRdb's table is partial and in-frame only. The sample yields 65,000 to 85,000 clones, 45% to 50% seen once. Concerning this clone: Its antigen remains unknown.

Study results and caveats: Cells expressing TCR highly could be over-represented by cDNA sequencing. Researchers caution that PCR might favor shorter templates, equally among patients and controls. The naive, central memory and Treg TCRB repertoires of patients appeared to be more similar to one another than those of healthy donors. Shorter TCRB CDR3s, moderately but significantly so, were found in Type 1 diabetes patients in all four CD4+ subsets.

CDR3 length equals 14 residues. In germline, CDR1 is SGHTA, CDR2 FQGNSA. The germline V and J ends were trimmed by 3 bases and 3 bases, with 10 bases remaining between them. This TCR came from a man in his thirties or forties with type 1 diabetes. Sequenced: central memory CD4+ T cells from blood. This chain links TRBV7-2 with TRBJ2-3; TRBD1 is a possible D gene (6 bases). The CDR3 DNA is TGTGCCAGCAGCTTTGAAAGGGGGACAGATACGCAGTATTTT. This gives the protein CASSFERGTDTQYF.